The rows below give T cell receptor beta chains drawn from one sample of a study of shared clonotypes between healthy human individuals. Method: immunoSEQ multiplex PCR; TCRdb's copy keeps in-frame clones and lacks some. The table includes hundreds of thousands of clones, about 96% detected once. Sequencing was done on a sample of naive CD8+ T cells sorted from blood. These receptors were taken from a woman between 25 and 40 years old in good health. The CDR3 runs from the conserved cysteine through the conserved F or W. D genes are given only for firm matches. Not every row has a clone size; where given, it reads once, few, many or a size class.

>NA|TRBD1|TRBJ2-7|TRBV5-4
CASSLGTAPDEQYF
TGTGCCAGCAGCCTCGGGACAGCTCCTGACGAGCAGTACTTC
>NA|NA|TRBJ2-7|TRBV2
CASSEGGGQAF
TGTGCCAGCAGTGAAGGGGGAGGACAGGCTTTC
>NA|NA|TRBJ2-5|TRBV29-1
CSVDGTDLLGTQYF
TGCAGCGTTGACGGTACAGACCTCCTGGGGACCCAGTACTTC
>NA|TRBD1|TRBJ1-1|TRBV4-1
CASKQTGGKTEAFF
TGCGCCAGCAAACAGACAGGGGGAAAAACTGAAGCTTTCTTT
>NA|TRBD2|TRBJ2-7|TRBV6-1
CASSVTGTSGNYEQYF
TGTGCCAGCAGTGTAACCGGGACTAGCGGGAACTACGAGCAGTACTTC
>NA|TRBD1|TRBJ1-1|TRBV27
CASSLDGTAEAFF
TGTGCCAGCAGTTTAGACGGGACAGCTGAAGCTTTCTTT
>NA|NA|TRBJ2-5|TRBV9
CASSHPEGAGAGQETQYF
TGTGCCAGCAGCCACCCCGAGGGGGCTGGTGCGGGACAAGAGACCCAGTACTTC
>NA|NA|TRBJ2-3|TRBV28
CASSPRTTMADTQYF
TGTGCCAGCAGTCCGAGGACTACAATGGCAGATACGCAGTATTTT
>NA|NA|TRBJ2-1|TRBV28
CASSLPTGGTLYNEQFF
TGTGCCAGCAGTTTACCCACCGGGGGCACCCTCTACAATGAGCAGTTCTTC
>NA|NA|TRBJ1-2|TRBV28
CASSLEGEIGYGYTF
TGTGCCAGCAGTTTAGAGGGGGAGATTGGCTATGGCTACACCTTC
>NA|TRBD2|TRBJ2-7|TRBV27
CASSLISSGVSYEQYF
TGTGCCAGCAGTTTAATTTCTAGCGGGGTCTCCTACGAGCAGTACTTC
>NA|TRBD2|TRBJ2-1|TRBV27
CASSWAGVHNEQFF
TGTGCCAGCAGTTGGGCGGGAGTCCACAATGAGCAGTTCTTC
>NA|TRBD2|TRBJ2-7|TRBV19
CASSISSGDSYEQYF
TGTGCCAGTAGTATATCTAGCGGGGACTCCTACGAGCAGTACTTC
>NA|TRBD2|TRBJ2-1|TRBV27
CASSSSTSGTFNEQFF
TGTGCCAGCAGTTCGTCGACTAGCGGGACGTTTAATGAGCAGTTCTTC
>NA|NA|TRBJ2-1|TRBV13
CASSPTPIPEQFF
TGTGCCAGCAGCCCCACGCCTATCCCTGAGCAGTTCTTC
>few|NA|TRBJ2-7|TRBV7-8
CASSSPPYEQYF
TGTGCCAGCAGCTCCCCCCCCTACGAGCAGTACTTC
>NA|TRBD2|TRBJ2-7|TRBV4-1
CASSPTAGYEQYF
TGCGCCAGCAGCCCGACAGCGGGGTACGAGCAGTACTTC
>few|NA|TRBJ2-1|TRBV11-2
CASRRGHNEQFF
TGTGCCAGCCGGCGGGGACACAATGAGCAGTTCTTC
>NA|TRBD2|TRBJ2-7|TRBV9
CASSPLGLAGGHEQYF
TGTGCCAGCAGCCCCCTCGGACTAGCGGGAGGCCACGAGCAGTACTTC
>few|NA|TRBJ1-1|TRBV5-6
CASNSRTGEAFF
TGTGCCAGCAACTCCAGGACGGGGGAAGCTTTCTTT
>NA|NA|TRBJ2-7|TRBV2
CASKDGREQYF
TGTGCCAGCAAGGATGGACGCGAGCAGTACTTC
>NA|NA|TRBJ2-2|TRBV7-9
CASSTSRENTGELFF
TGTGCCAGCAGCACATCACGGGAGAACACCGGGGAGCTGTTTTTT
>NA|TRBD1|TRBJ2-7|TRBV5-1
CASSPRTGWYEQYF
TGCGCCAGCAGCCCTCGGACAGGGTGGTACGAGCAGTACTTC
>NA|NA|TRBJ2-7|TRBV5-8
CASSPRSSYEQYF
TGTGCCAGCAGCCCCAGGAGCTCCTACGAGCAGTACTTC
>NA|NA|TRBJ2-1|TRBV28
CASRGLFSSYNEQFF
TGTGCCAGCAGAGGACTCTTCAGCTCCTACAATGAGCAGTTCTTC
>NA|NA|TRBJ2-7|TRBV7-3
CASSIIGGTQTYEQYF
TGTGCCAGCAGCATCATAGGCGGGACCCAGACCTACGAGCAGTACTTC
>NA|NA|TRBJ1-4|TRBV19
CASKVFDPTNEKLFF
TGTGCCAGTAAGGTTTTCGACCCAACTAATGAAAAACTGTTTTTT
>NA|TRBD1|TRBJ2-1|TRBV27
CASSLRDRSYNEQFF
TGTGCCAGCAGTTTACGGGACAGGTCTTACAATGAGCAGTTCTTC
>NA|NA|TRBJ2-5|TRBV20-1
CSAWVEATQYF
TGCAGTGCGTGGGTCGAGGCGACCCAGTACTTC
>NA|TRBD2|TRBJ2-3|TRBV7-9
CASSFPGTSGVSTDTQYF
TGTGCCAGCAGCTTCCCCGGGACTAGCGGGGTGAGCACAGATACGCAGTATTTT
>NA|TRBD2|TRBJ2-7|TRBV2
CASAGLADYEQYF
TGTGCCAGCGCGGGACTAGCGGACTACGAGCAGTACTTC
>NA|NA|TRBJ2-2|TRBV4-1
CASSHRRATGELFF
TGCGCCAGCAGCCATCGGAGGGCCACCGGGGAGCTGTTTTTT
>NA|TRBD1|TRBJ1-1|TRBV27
CASSFIGQGVSEAFF
TGTGCCAGCAGTTTTATTGGACAGGGGGTTTCTGAAGCTTTCTTT
>NA|NA|TRBJ1-6|TRBV28
CASSATGPVSPLHF
TGTGCCAGCAGTGCTACAGGGCCGGTTTCACCCCTCCACTTT
>NA|NA|TRBJ1-4|TRBV18
CASSPRPGTCEKLFF
TGTGCCAGCTCACCCCGTCCCGGGACATGTGAAAAACTGTTTTTT
>NA|NA|TRBJ2-7|TRBV11-2
CASSSPVREQYF
TGTGCCAGCAGCTCCCCTGTGCGCGAGCAGTACTTC
>NA|TRBD2|TRBJ2-7|TRBV5-8
CASSLGLAGGGYEQYF
TGTGCCAGCAGCCTAGGACTAGCGGGAGGGGGCTACGAGCAGTACTTC
>NA|NA|TRBJ1-5|TRBV10-3
CAISERGNGNQPQHF
TGTGCCATCAGTGAACGGGGAAATGGGAATCAGCCCCAGCATTTT
>NA|TRBD1|TRBJ2-5|TRBV4-1
CASSRGQGKETQYF
TGCGCCAGCAGCCGCGGACAGGGGAAGGAGACCCAGTACTTC
>NA|NA|TRBJ2-7|TRBV19
CASSIAAEGAPEQYF
TGTGCCAGTAGTATAGCTGCGGAGGGCGCCCCCGAGCAGTACTTC
>NA|NA|TRBJ2-1|TRBV13
CASRGERQFF
TGTGCCAGCAGGGGGGAACGGCAGTTCTTC
>NA|NA|TRBJ2-7|TRBV21-1
CASSKWRGLAEAYEQYF
TGTGCCAGCAGCAAATGGCGCGGACTAGCGGAGGCCTACGAGCAGTACTTC
>NA|NA|TRBJ2-7|TRBV27
CASSNGLSSYEQYF
TGTGCCAGCAGCAATGGACTGAGCTCCTACGAGCAGTACTTC
>few|NA|TRBJ2-2|TRBV30
CAWRDQAGELFF
TGTGCCTGGAGGGACCAGGCCGGGGAGCTGTTTTTT
>NA|NA|TRBJ1-5|TRBV7-8
CASSLGGLGRGSNQPQHF
TGTGCCAGCAGCTTAGGGGGACTGGGCAGGGGAAGCAATCAGCCCCAGCATTTT
>NA|TRBD1|TRBJ2-1|TRBV19
CASSIAGGSNEQFF
TGTGCCAGTAGTATAGCAGGGGGAAGCAATGAGCAGTTCTTC
>NA|NA|TRBJ2-7|TRBV27
CASSSQRYEQYF
TGTGCCAGCAGTTCCCAGAGGTACGAGCAGTACTTC
>NA|NA|TRBJ2-5|TRBV19
CASSISLRISPETQYF
TGTGCCAGTAGTATTTCGTTAAGGATATCCCCAGAGACCCAGTACTTC
>NA|NA|TRBJ2-1|TRBV5-4
CASSSGHYNEQFF
TGTGCCAGCAGCTCGGGACATTACAATGAGCAGTTCTTC
>NA|TRBD1|TRBJ2-7|TRBV2
CASSVPGQGPSSYEQYF
TGTGCCAGCAGTGTTCCGGGACAGGGGCCTAGCTCCTACGAGCAGTACTTC
>NA|TRBD2|TRBJ2-1|TRBV19
CASTPWAGAGNEQFF
TGTGCCAGTACCCCCTGGGCGGGAGCGGGGAATGAGCAGTTCTTC
>once|TRBD2|TRBJ2-7|TRBV6-5
CASSLIAGGYEQYF
TGTGCCAGCAGTTTGATAGCGGGAGGTTACGAGCAGTACTTC
>NA|TRBD1|TRBJ2-5|TRBV28
CASIDRTGGEGTQYF
TGTGCCAGCATTGACCGGACAGGGGGCGAGGGGACCCAGTACTTC
>NA|NA|TRBJ1-1|TRBV2
CASSDIQGIKYTEAFF
TGTGCCAGCAGCGATATACAGGGTATCAAGTACACTGAAGCTTTCTTT
>NA|NA|TRBJ2-1|TRBV2
CASKRLVAEQFF
TGTGCCAGCAAACGACTAGTAGCTGAGCAGTTCTTC
>NA|TRBD2|TRBJ2-7|TRBV27
CASSLSAAGGYEQYF
TGTGCCAGCAGTTTATCAGCAGCGGGAGGCTACGAGCAGTACTTC
>NA|TRBD2|TRBJ2-1|TRBV10-1
CASSPLAGEYNEQFF
TGCGCCAGCAGTCCACTAGCGGGAGAATACAATGAGCAGTTCTTC
>NA|NA|TRBJ2-7|TRBV4-1
CASSPQEVGGYEQYF
TGCGCCAGCAGCCCACAGGAGGTCGGGGGCTACGAGCAGTACTTC
>NA|NA|TRBJ1-1|TRBV27
CASGYGGLNTEAFF
TGTGCCAGCGGGTACGGGGGGTTGAACACTGAAGCTTTCTTT